These 4 T cell receptor beta chains were all obtained from the same sample, sequenced in a study of cytomegalovirus exposure and HLA in healthy donors. PCR was performed using 60 Vbeta and 13 Jbeta primers. The data were produced by immunoSEQ multiplex PCR, yet TCRdb's version contains in-frame clones alone and is incomplete. The table records under 200,000 clones, over 75% of them present only once. Specimen: PBMCs. The receptor source for this set is a man between 60 and 75 years old in good health and CMV-seronegative.

This chain uses TRBV15 with TRBJ2-7; 9 positions match TRBD1. The CDR3 sequence is 15 residues long. Germline CDR1 is LNHNV and CDR2 is YYDKDF (reference sequence). J gave up 7 bases and V 0 bases, and 7 bases lay outside the gene matches. CDR3 protein: CATSREGQGSEEQYF. DNA for the CDR3: TGTGCCACCAGCAGAGAGGGACAGGGCTCGGAGGAGCAGTACTTC.

The gene calls are TRBV15 and TRBJ2-1; 9 nucleotides line up with TRBD1. V shed 5 bases, J shed 10 bases, and the junction held 12 bases outside the gene matches. This CDR3 comprises 15 residues. The V gene's germline CDR1 is LNHNV and CDR2 YYDKDF (reference sequence). In nucleotides, the CDR3 is TGTGCCACCAGCGGAAGAACAGGGGGCGCGGGGGAGCAGTTCTTC. It specifies CATSGRTGGAGEQFF.

The rearrangement uses TRBV30 and TRBJ2-3, with D perhaps TRBD2 (6 bases). Germline V gene sequence: CDR1 GTSNPN, CDR2 SVGIG (reference sequence). V was cut by 0 bases and J by 1 base, with 11 bases left in between. CDR3 size: 15 residues. The CDR3, as DNA: TGTGCCTGGAGTGTCTGGTCGGGAGGCACAGATACGCAGTATTTT. Protein product: CAWSVWSGGTDTQYF.

The J gene is TRBJ2-7, the V gene TRBV6-1, with D perhaps matching TRBD1 (6 bases). Deletions cut 4 bases from V and 3 bases from J, with 16 bases between. The V gene's germline CDR1 is MNHNS and CDR2 SASEGT. The CDR3 covers 15 residues. CDR3 sequence reads: CASSVSQGAFYEQYF. The CDR3 DNA sequence: TGTGCCAGCAGTGTTTCACAGGGCGCTTTCTACGAGCAGTACTTC.